This T cell receptor (beta chain) was documented in a study of graft-versus-host responses after intestinal transplantation. At the level of the study: As for transplant type, recipients had multivisceral, liver-intestinal, or isolated intestinal grafts. For approximately three years after anti-thymocyte globulin induction, all recipients took tacrolimus and steroids. Whole-study findings and limits: Analysis identified GvH clones in recipient marrow, with some appearing first in ileum or blood.

This CDR3 has 13 residues. Trimming removed 3 bases at V and 7 bases at J, with 16 bases between. Germline CDR1 and CDR2: GTSNPN and SVGIG (reference sequence). This clone was detected only once. Antigen unknown. The method was immunoSEQ multiplex PCR; TCRdb's version includes in-frame clones alone and lacks a portion of them. The profile shows about 80,000 clones, about 90% of them singletons. This TCR was recovered from a human patient who received an intestinal transplant, so some T cells may come from the graft donor. This chain uses TRBV30 with TRBJ2-7; D could derive from TRBD1 or TRBD2 (5 bases each). This material consisted of PBMCs, taken 98 days after intestinal transplantation. The CDR3 loop is CAWSSLYWGEQYF. Written as DNA, the CDR3 is TGTGCCTGGAGCTCCTTATACTGGGGGGAGCAGTACTTC.